Presented here are 7 T cell receptor beta chains from one specimen sequenced in a study of tumor-infiltrating lymphocytes in glioblastoma multiforme. Three nested ARM-PCR rounds with V-beta and C-beta primers built TCRB libraries. TCRdb independently ran MiXCR on the multiplex PCR reads; one entry per CDR3 protein. The sample holds around 10,000 distinct CDR3 sequences, roughly 70% seen once. Source material: brain tumor tissue. These receptors all come from a male donor with glioblastoma.

The count of this clonotype is one. At one end, the junction sequence differs from germline, possibly due to a read error. The chain has TRBV4-1 and TRBJ2-7, with a tentative D call TRBD1 (6 bases). Germline V gene lookup returns CDR1 MGHRA and CDR2 YSYEKL. There are 13 residues in the CDR3. CDR3 protein: CASSRGLAFEQYF. CDR3 nucleotides: TGCGCCAGCAGCCGGGGGCTCGCATTCGAGCAGTACTTT.

In regard to this clonotype: A junction end diverges from the germline sequence, so it may reflect a read error. The rearrangement uses TRBV6-1 and TRBJ2-7; a possible D gene is TRBD1 (6 bases). This CDR3 spans 13 amino acids. Germline V CDR1 and CDR2: MNHNS, SASEGT. CDR3 in DNA: TGTGCCAGCAACCTAGGGGGTCCCTACGAGCGGTACTTC. It codes for CASNLGGPYERYF.

V is TRBV20-1 and J is TRBJ1-5, with TRBD1 matching 7 bases. Germline CDR1 DFQATT, CDR2 SNEGSKA (reference sequence). J was trimmed by 7 bases and V by 6 bases; bases with no gene match: 21. This CDR3 is built from 17 residues. The CDR3 DNA follows: TGCAGTGCGAGCGGGACAGTCGAGAACTCCCTTCAGCAGCCCCAGCATTTT. This sequence encodes CSASGTVENSLQQPQHF.

This clonotype was counted at least ten times. J is TRBJ1-4 and V is TRBV4-3; D unresolved. Germline CDR1 is LGHNA and CDR2 is YSLEER. Between the trimmed V and J ends, which lost 3 bases and 4 bases, there was a span of 12 bases. The CDR3 consists of 15 residues. CDR3 sequence: CASSHSTAGNEKLFF. CDR3 sequence (DNA): TGCGCCAGCAGCCATTCAACAGCGGGTAATGAAAAACTGTTTTTT.

Of note for this clonotype: The final CDR3 position lacks the conserved phenylalanine or tryptophan, pointing to a likely read error. The DNA is omitted, as the CDR3 cannot be located on it reliably, and the CDR3 follows TCRdb's listing. The rearrangement joins TRBV11-2 to TRBJ2-3. A total of 14 residues make up the CDR3, ends included. Germline V CDR1 and CDR2: SGHAT, FQNNGV. CDR3 region: CASSLDWSPETQYL.

This clonotype was picked up a small number of times. This chain joins TRBV6-2 or TRBV6-3 and TRBJ2-7; D is unclear. Per germline, CDR1 MNHEY and CDR2 SVGEGT. The CDR3 is made up of 11 amino acids. The CDR3 coding sequence is TGTATCAGCACCTATGCTTACGAGCAGTACTTC. This gives the protein CISTYAYEQYF.

By proportion, this clonotype is medium-sized. CDR3 DNA: TGTGCCAGCAGTGAAGGTGGGGGTCCCGGGGAGCTGTTTTTT. It codes for CASSEGGGPGELFF. The chain couples TRBV6-1 to TRBJ2-2; D tentatively fits TRBD1 or TRBD2 (5 bases each). This CDR3 is 14 amino acids long. V lost 1 base and J lost 6, with 9 bases in between. Germline lookup yields CDR1 MNHNS and CDR2 SASEGT.